Listed below are T cell receptor beta chains from one sample, sequenced in a study of blood T cell repertoires in COVID-19. Here immunoSEQ multiplex PCR was the method, and the copy in TCRdb shows in-frame clones only, minus some. This table has around 200,000 clones, roughly three quarters appearing once. Sequenced material: peripheral blood. The receptor set was obtained from a woman between 40 and 50 years old with COVID-19, enrolled during active disease. Each CDR3 is given without its conserved first and last residue. The order of the fields is D gene, V gene, J gene, CDR3 protein. The D gene is left open where the match is weak.

d_call: TRBD2
v_call: TRBV29-1
j_call: TRBJ2-7
cdr3_aa: SVDEGGGRSYEQY

d_call: -
v_call: TRBV20-1
j_call: TRBJ1-4
cdr3_aa: SASARSEKLF

d_call: -
v_call: TRBV19
j_call: TRBJ1-6
cdr3_aa: ASSIGWGLFESPLH

d_call: -
v_call: TRBV7-9
j_call: TRBJ1-4
cdr3_aa: ASSLDRRLF

d_call: -
v_call: TRBV5-1
j_call: TRBJ1-2
cdr3_aa: ASSLGAQQGGGYT

d_call: -
v_call: TRBV7-2
j_call: TRBJ1-4
cdr3_aa: ASSLSEKLF

d_call: -
v_call: TRBV5-1
j_call: TRBJ2-3
cdr3_aa: ASSSIGGLVGTDTQY

d_call: -
v_call: TRBV7-9
j_call: TRBJ2-7
cdr3_aa: ASNLQGSGYEQY

d_call: -
v_call: TRBV11-2
j_call: TRBJ2-1
cdr3_aa: ASSLDTMGVGSYNEQF

d_call: TRBD1
v_call: TRBV7-2
j_call: TRBJ2-6
cdr3_aa: ATNYGGQAGANVLT

d_call: TRBD2
v_call: TRBV7-2
j_call: TRBJ2-1
cdr3_aa: ASSRDWTSGNNEQF

d_call: -
v_call: TRBV11-1
j_call: TRBJ1-1
cdr3_aa: ASSLEQPTNTEAF

d_call: -
v_call: TRBV5-6
j_call: TRBJ2-1
cdr3_aa: ASSPSSYNEQF

d_call: TRBD1
v_call: TRBV30
j_call: TRBJ1-2
cdr3_aa: AWSVRFRQGVGYGYT